A single T cell receptor beta chain is shown here with its context. Its specificity is not known. When sampled, the donors appeared nominally healthy, though they likely had unrecorded immune exposures. The study ran its PCR with 60 Vbeta and 13 Jbeta primers. Repertoires were generated with immunoSEQ multiplex PCR, while TCRdb's copy carries only in-frame clones and drops some. The data contain over 120,000 clones, roughly 80% of them seen just once; the ten biggest clones take up less than 3.5%. Germline CDR1 and CDR2: SGHAT and FQNNGV. This CDR3 has 13 residues. Trimming took off 6 bases at V and 3 bases at J, with 12 bases between the two ends. This entry is derived from a study of cytomegalovirus exposure and HLA in healthy donors. Study-level points and caveats: The sole available immune exposure information was CMV serostatus.

The TCR was taken from a woman aged 30 to 39 in good health and CMV-seronegative. Sequenced sample: PBMCs. This chain joins TRBV11-2 and TRBJ2-7; possibly TRBD1 for D (5 bases). The CDR3 sequence: CASRGPGYYEQYF. The DNA for the CDR3 is TGTGCCAGCAGAGGTCCAGGGTACTACGAGCAGTACTTC.